The rows below give T cell receptor beta chains drawn from one sample of a study of immune heterogeneity within non-small cell lung tumors. TCRdb reprocessed the multiplex PCR reads with MiXCR, giving one entry per CDR3 protein. The repertoire holds roughly 14,000 distinct CDR3 sequences, with less than 35% as singletons. Source material: lung tumor tissue. All receptors come from a man aged 35 to 55 with non-small cell lung cancer. Each CDR3 is given with its conserved first and last residue. D genes are given only for firm matches. Some rows mark clone size as missing; the rest say once, few, many or name a class of expanded clone.

J | D | V | size | CDR3 | DNA
TRBJ2-1 | NA | TRBV11-2 | many | CASSLNQGSYNEQFF | TGTGCCAGCAGCTTAAACCAGGGCTCCTACAATGAGCAGTTCTTC
TRBJ2-6 | NA | TRBV2 | many | CASSPGTGYTSSGANVLTF | TGTGCCAGCAGCCCCGGTACAGGCTATACCAGCTCTGGGGCCAACGTCCTGACTTTC
TRBJ2-1 | TRBD2 | TRBV5-6 | NA | CASRASGFSYNEQFF | TGTGCCAGCAGAGCTAGCGGGTTCTCCTACAATGAGCAGTTCTTC
TRBJ2-5 | TRBD2 | TRBV5-1 | many | CASSLAGGRGETQYF | TGCGCCAGCAGCTTGGCGGGGGGGCGGGGAGAGACCCAGTACTTC
TRBJ2-1 | NA | TRBV20-1 | many | CSARGGSQIDEQFF | TGCAGTGCTAGAGGGGGGTCTCAAATCGATGAGCAGTTCTTC
TRBJ2-6 | TRBD1 | TRBV10-3 | NA | CAISYQTGVGANVLTF | TGTGCCATCAGTTACCAAACAGGGGTGGGGGCCAACGTCCTGACTTTC
TRBJ1-5 | NA | TRBV6-1 | once | CASSEGAGNQPQHF | TGTGCCAGCAGTGAGGGGGCCGGCAATCAGCCCCAGCATTTT
TRBJ1-2 | NA | TRBV19 | many | CASSIEGGYGYTF | TGTGCCAGTAGTATAGAAGGCGGATATGGCTACACCTTC
TRBJ2-2 | NA | TRBV27 | many | CASSHRTNQRPGELFF | TGTGCCAGCAGCCACCGGACAAACCAACGACCCGGGGAGCTGTTTTTT
TRBJ1-6 | NA | TRBV20-1 | many | CSASWGGSYNSPLHF | TGCAGTGCTAGTTGGGGGGGCTCCTATAATTCACCCCTCCACTTT
TRBJ2-5 | NA | TRBV7-9 | NA | CASSLDYQETQYF | TGTGCCAGCAGCTTAGACTACCAAGAGACCCAGTACTTC
TRBJ2-2 | TRBD1 | TRBV30 | NA | CAWSIRFRTGRLGELFF | TGTGCCTGGAGCATTAGGTTTAGGACAGGGCGTCTCGGGGAGCTGTTTTTT
TRBJ1-3 | NA | TRBV5-6 | NA | CASASGGNTIYF | TGTGCCAGTGCGTCGGGGGGAAACACCATATATTTT
TRBJ1-2 | TRBD1 | TRBV20-1 | NA | CSASNQGDYGYTF | TGCAGTGCTAGTAATCAGGGGGACTATGGCTACACCTTC
TRBJ2-3 | NA | TRBV6-2/TRBV6-3 | medium-sized | CASSPRGSTDTQYF | TGTGCCAGCAGTCCCCGGGGTAGCACAGATACGCAGTATTTT
TRBJ1-3 | TRBD1 | TRBV4-1 | many | CASSQDRTGPSSGNTIYF | TGCGCCAGCAGCCAAGATCGGACAGGGCCCTCCTCTGGAAACACCATATATTTT
TRBJ1-1 | TRBD1 | TRBV10-3 | many | CAISKTGGLGTEAFF | TGTGCCATCAGTAAGACAGGGGGCTTGGGCACTGAAGCTTTCTTT
TRBJ2-2 | NA | TRBV11-3 | many | CASSLVGSYTGELFF | TGTGCCAGCAGCTTAGTCGGGAGTTACACCGGGGAGCTGTTTTTT
TRBJ1-6 | TRBD1 | TRBV27 | many | CASSFGSVGTGGDSPLHF | TGTGCCAGCAGCTTCGGCTCGGTGGGGACAGGGGGCGATTCACCCCTCCACTTT
TRBJ2-5 | TRBD2 | TRBV7-9 | NA | CASSSTRDYYKETQYF | TGTGCCAGCAGCTCAACCCGGGACTACTATAAAGAGACCCAGTACTTC
TRBJ1-1 | NA | TRBV9 | NA | CASSVEAYTEAFF | TGTGCCAGCAGCGTAGAGGCGTACACTGAAGCTTTCTTT
TRBJ2-7 | NA | TRBV4-1 | many | CASSQEAGNEQYF | TGCGCCAGCAGCCAAGAGGCCGGCAACGAGCAGTACTTC
TRBJ2-2 | NA | TRBV6-1 | many | CASSKGRTNTGELFF | TGTGCCAGCAGCAAAGGACGGACGAACACCGGGGAGCTGTTTTTT
TRBJ1-5 | NA | TRBV7-8 | medium-sized | CASSLLTGGQPQHF | TGTGCCAGCAGCTTATTAACCGGAGGTCAGCCCCAGCATTTT
TRBJ2-7 | TRBD2 | TRBV5-1 | NA | CASSPGGGGSYEQYF | TGCGCCAGCAGCCCCGGTGGGGGGGGTTCCTACGAGCAGTACTTC
TRBJ2-1 | NA | TRBV27 | medium-sized | CASTSGGTASYNEQFF | TGTGCCAGCACCAGTGGCGGGACAGCTTCCTACAATGAGCAGTTCTTC
TRBJ2-6 | NA | TRBV6-1 | NA | CASRGMGTGANVLTF | TGTGCCAGCAGAGGAATGGGGACTGGGGCCAACGTCCTGACTTTC
TRBJ2-1 | NA | TRBV2 | many | CASSEAPLTYNEQFF | TGTGCCAGCAGTGAAGCTCCGTTGACCTACAATGAGCAGTTCTTC
TRBJ2-1 | TRBD1 | TRBV9 | NA | CASSRGQGALNEQFF | TGTGCCAGCAGCAGGGGACAGGGGGCGCTCAATGAGCAGTTCTTC
TRBJ2-2 | NA | TRBV7-2 | few | CASSLQGWELFF | TGTGCCAGCAGCTTACAGGGATGGGAGCTGTTTTTT
TRBJ1-5 | NA | TRBV6-9 | NA | CASSYTGRAQPQHF | TGTGCCAGCAGTTACACAGGGAGGGCCCAGCCCCAGCATTTT
TRBJ2-6 | NA | TRBV6-1 | medium-sized | CASSPRGGAGANVLTF | TGTGCCAGCAGTCCACGGGGCGGGGCCGGGGCCAACGTCCTGACTTTC
TRBJ2-1 | NA | TRBV5-4 | NA | CASSPGPYNEQFF | TGTGCCAGCAGCCCGGGCCCCTACAATGAGCAGTTCTTC
TRBJ1-5 | NA | TRBV30 | NA | CAWSVGPPVSNQPQHF | TGTGCCTGGAGTGTAGGCCCCCCGGTGAGCAATCAGCCCCAGCATTTT
TRBJ1-4 | NA | TRBV10-3 | many | CAISDQGRGEKLFF | TGTGCCATCAGTGATCAGGGCAGGGGTGAAAAACTGTTTTTT
TRBJ1-4 | NA | TRBV5-4 | NA | CASSTQQGTNEKLFF | TGTGCCAGCAGCACTCAACAGGGAACTAATGAAAAACTGTTTTTT
TRBJ2-7 | NA | TRBV30 | many | CAWSPGSYEQYF | TGTGCCTGGAGTCCCGGTTCCTACGAGCAGTACTTC
TRBJ1-6 | TRBD1 | TRBV20-1 | medium-sized | CSAIPTGESSPLHF | TGCAGTGCTATCCCGACAGGGGAGAGTTCACCCCTCCACTTT